The clone carrying this T cell receptor (beta chain) has more than one count but fewer than ten. Its specificity is unknown. This sample was taken from a study of immune cell composition in non-small cell lung cancer. Looking at the study overall: Histologic subtype was mainly adenocarcinoma or squamous cell carcinoma.

Produced via immunoSEQ multiplex PCR; TCRdb's table is partial and in-frame only. In the table there are more than 15,000 clones, around 80% of which are singletons. Points from the study as a whole: Tumour-associated clones >0.5% occurred in 25% to 40% of adenocarcinomas, approximately 79% of squamous. Tumour TCR-beta clonality was not significantly tied to smoking pack-years.

The normal lung sample lay at least 3 cm, and maximally far, from the tumour. CDR3 size: 14 residues. Trimming shortened V by 3 bases and J by 7 bases, and 13 bases separated the two germline ends. Germline CDR1 LNHNV, CDR2 YYDKDF (reference sequence). These data also featured in a second study, about CD4 T cells in lung cancer.

Sequencing used non-adjacent lung tissue. This chain uses TRBV15 with TRBJ1-5; a weak D match, TRBD1 (6 bases). The clonotype comes from a human donor with non-small cell lung cancer. The CDR3 region is CATSSLRGRQPQHF. In DNA form, the CDR3 reads TGTGCCACCAGCAGTCTCAGGGGACGGCAGCCCCAGCATTTT.